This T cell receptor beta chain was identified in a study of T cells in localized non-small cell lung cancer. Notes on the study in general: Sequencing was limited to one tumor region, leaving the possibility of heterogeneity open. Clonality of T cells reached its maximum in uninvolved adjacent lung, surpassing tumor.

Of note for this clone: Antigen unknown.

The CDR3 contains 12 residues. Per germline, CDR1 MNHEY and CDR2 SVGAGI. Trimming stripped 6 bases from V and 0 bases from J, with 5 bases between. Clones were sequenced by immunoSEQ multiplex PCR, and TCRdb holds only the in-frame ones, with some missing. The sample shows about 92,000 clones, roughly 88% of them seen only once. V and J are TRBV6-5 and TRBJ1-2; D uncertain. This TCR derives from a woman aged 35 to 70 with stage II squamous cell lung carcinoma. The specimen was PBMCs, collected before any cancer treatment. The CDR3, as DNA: TGTGCCAGCAGAAAGTCTAACTATGGCTACACCTTC. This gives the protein CASRKSNYGYTF.